This T cell receptor (beta chain) emerged from a study of blood T cells in healthy people across ages (dated by TCRdb to 2015 to 2017). Regarding the research as a whole: In model experiments, template switching captured roughly one uniquely barcoded TCR beta cDNA molecule for every two T cells. The study measured age-related changes in TCR beta repertoire diversity using deep sequencing normalized with unique cDNA molecular identifiers. The donors were divided into four age groups: young (average approximately 17 years), middle-aged (about 39), aged (approximately 59) and long-lived (roughly 82). Using the same blood draw, the study looked at two additional independent replicas of 1 million unique cDNA reads for two donors, one aged 18 to 30 and the other aged 80 or older. The paper's findings and limits, for the study overall: Because profiling used bulk unsorted PBMCs, naive and antigen-experienced compartments could not be compared conclusively. Total diversity estimates from one million sequenced T cells were considered lower bounds and underestimates. Observed TCR beta diversity per million T cells fell roughly linearly with age, and a significant reduction was already apparent by age around 44. The long-lived group showed more naive CD4+ T cells, fewer expanded clones and increased TCR diversity than the aged group, suggesting age selection. Because the CMV infection status of the donors was unknown, age-related changes in expanded clonotypes may potentially have been confounded. The percentage of naive T cells measured by flow cytometry correlated strongly with observed TCR beta diversity.

Spanning cysteine to phenylalanine, the CDR3 consists of 17 amino acids. Only the CDR3 part of the read is kept: 51 bases, read in frame from the first base. V has 5 bases trimmed and J has 11 bases trimmed; junction bases matching no gene number 18. In the germline V gene, CDR1 corresponds to SGHNT and CDR2 to YENEEA. The approximately 39 donors, aged roughly 6 to 95 years, were systemically healthy Caucasian individuals from Russia. Each donor gave about 10 milliliters of peripheral blood, drawn into EDTA-treated Vacutainer tubes. Ficoll-Paque density-gradient centrifugation was used to isolate PBMCs, with at least 7 million obtained per sample. Trizol reagent was used to extract total RNA from the PBMCs, yielding at least 5.5 micrograms per sample. For every donor, an aliquot of PBMCs went through flow cytometry to measure the percentages of naive CD45RAhigh/CD27high T cells. The table lists this clonotype with a count of one. It has no known antigen specificity. Base qualities are not at hand, and no much larger clone is one base apart.

Library preparation used 5' RACE. Instrument on record: Illumina HiSeq 2500. A second roughly 7 to 11 cycle PCR used a sample-barcoded 5' primer and a J-beta primer mix. Each TCR beta cDNA molecule received a unique molecular identifier from a template-switch 5' adaptor carrying 12 random nucleotides. At least 2.5 million CDR3-containing paired-end reads were obtained from each sample. All of the RNA was converted into first-strand cDNA using the Mint cDNA synthesis kit, with a TRBC-specific oligonucleotide serving as the primer. All cDNA was treated with uracil-DNA glycosylase and then went through a first 18-cycle PCR with the universal primers M1SS and BC2_uni_R. The study's own analysis went as follows. For normalization, 1 million high-quality reads were randomly selected from each sample, with every read carrying a distinct molecular identifier. Instead of being binned into consensus sequences, reads that shared molecular identifiers were thrown out. CDR3 identification, clonotype clustering and error correction used MiTCR with a Q25 quality threshold and the strictest error-elimination algorithm. Lower-bound total TCR beta diversity was estimated with a nonparametric unseen species model using Euler transformation. Clones were called with MiXCR by TCRdb after fastp trimmed the public reads at Q25, and only in-frame beta chains were retained. Each CDR3 protein appears once, grouped with its most common genes and DNA. The V and J calls come from TCRdb's annotation, not from the publication. The sample table lists roughly 1 million distinct CDR3 sequences, under 30% of them with a count of one. The ten largest clones add up to about 0.69% of the sample.

Another study also made use of these data, one on T cells of mothers and their children. From that second study: Nine systemically healthy Caucasian individuals served as donors, namely three mothers together with their six children. cDNA synthesis consumed the entire amount of extracted RNA, loaded at around 1.5 ug RNA in each 15 ul reaction. In the second PCR, the M1S primer introduced both the sample barcodes and 2-4 random nucleotides. Each mother yielded over 9 million TCR beta CDR3 reads and each child roughly 3.1 million reads. TCR recombination output is similarly shaped by thymic selection in related and unrelated pairs, with a minor effect exerted by inherited differences. Normalized repertoire overlap in related mother-child pairs was always slightly higher than in unrelated mother-child pairs, but the difference was never significant. With a sensitivity of approximately 100 clones per million clonotypes, no persistent microchimeric T cell clones were detected. To look for features that set related mother-child pairs apart from unrelated individuals, the researchers ran deep NGS to compare the TCR beta repertoires of mothers and children. The mean age was about 40 +/- 4 years for the mothers and 11 +/- 4 years for the children. Libraries were sequenced on Illumina HiSeq 2000 with 100+100 nt paired-end reads after adapter ligation with NEBNext reagents. To prevent cross-contamination, the mother and child libraries were prepared one month apart and sequenced in separate runs. For each donor, somewhere between roughly 500,000 and 2,300,000 distinct TCR beta clonotypes were identified. Naive TCR beta clonotypes were estimated from low-frequency clonotypes matched to each donor's FACS-determined naive share, without sorting.

This chain is built from TRBV11-3 and TRBJ2-4; TRBD1 agrees with 10 junctional bases. The TCR sequence derives from a girl aged 2 to 10 in good health. Sequencing was done on a sample of blood. The DNA sequence is as follows: TGTGCCAGCAGCCGTCGGGACAGGGGACCTTCCGGGGGATTTCAGTACTTC. It codes for CASSRRDRGPSGGFQYF.